This TCR beta chain was observed in a study of shared clonotypes between healthy human individuals. The CDR3 has 18 residues. V lost 3 bases and J lost 8; bases outside the gene matches: 15. Per the germline V gene, CDR1 is KGHSH and CDR2 is LQKENI. Libraries were prepared by immunoSEQ multiplex PCR; TCRdb keeps only in-frame clonotypes and omits some of them. The data contain hundreds of thousands of clones, almost 97% of them singletons. The chain joins TRBV18 to TRBJ2-1; 11 bases match TRBD2. Material: naive CD4+ T cells sorted from blood. Subset described: CD45RA+ positively selected. The receptor's source is a woman younger than 45 in good health. In DNA form, the CDR3 reads TGTGCCAGCTCACCGGGACTAGCGGCCCTAGGGGCTGCGGATGAGCAGTTCTTC. Translating it yields CASSPGLAALGAADEQFF.